A selection of T cell receptor beta chains follows, all from one sample in a study of patients and donors after allogeneic stem cell transplantation. TCRdb reprocessed the RT-PCR reads with MiXCR, giving one entry per CDR3 protein. The sample holds hundreds of thousands of distinct CDR3 sequences, 16% seen once. Sequenced: blood, either unsorted or a sorted T cell fraction (not recorded which). The receptors come from a human donor who was either an allogeneic HSCT recipient or a stem cell or donor lymphocyte infusion donor (not recorded which). It is not recorded whose cells these are; they may come from a transplant donor. Both conserved end residues are part of each CDR3. A D gene is named only where the DNA matches it firmly. For some rows the clone size is stated as once, few or many, or as a class when expanded; others skip it.

clone_size	v_call	d_call	j_call	cdr3_aa	cdr3_nt
NA	TRBV6-5	TRBD1	TRBJ1-3	CASSWTGAGNTIYF	TGTGCCAGCAGTTGGACAGGAGCAGGAAACACCATATATTTT
NA	TRBV4-1	NA	TRBJ2-7	CASSQDNGALREQYF	TGCGCCAGCAGCCAAGATAACGGGGCCCTACGCGAGCAGTACTTC
few	TRBV28	NA	TRBJ2-7	CASTQYRMGSSYEQYF	TGTGCCAGCACACAATATCGTATGGGGAGCTCCTACGAGCAGTACTTC
few	TRBV12-5	NA	TRBJ2-5	CASGLARSETQYF	TGTGCTAGTGGTTTGGCGCGGTCGGAGACCCAGTACTTC
few	TRBV10-3	NA	TRBJ1-3	CAINPQLNSGNTIYF	TGTGCCATCAACCCGCAACTAAACTCTGGAAACACCATATATTTT
NA	TRBV2	TRBD1	TRBJ1-2	CASRDRAGGYTF	TGTGCCAGCAGAGACAGGGCGGGTGGCTACACCTTC
once	TRBV6-5	NA	TRBJ2-1	CASSYIDPRSEQFF	TGTGCCAGCAGTTACATCGACCCCAGAAGTGAGCAGTTCTTC
NA	TRBV11-2	NA	TRBJ2-5	CASSLDLKGLRAETQYF	TGTGCCAGCAGCTTAGATCTCAAGGGACTCAGGGCGGAGACCCAGTACTTC
NA	TRBV9	NA	TRBJ1-2	CASSVDRGARGYTF	TGTGCCAGCAGCGTAGATCGGGGGGCTCGGGGCTACACCTTC
few	TRBV20-1	NA	TRBJ2-7	CSAIETMHEQYF	TGCAGTGCCATCGAGACAATGCACGAGCAGTACTTC
NA	TRBV19	TRBD1	TRBJ1-3	CATLPRTGPGQSSGNTIYF	TGTGCCACCCTCCCACGGACAGGCCCCGGGCAAAGCTCTGGAAACACCATATATTTT
NA	TRBV14	NA	TRBJ2-1	CASSQTRVREDEQFF	TGTGCCAGCAGCCAAACGAGGGTAAGGGAGGATGAGCAGTTCTTC
few	TRBV29-1	NA	TRBJ2-7	CSVVNSYEQYF	TGCAGCGTTGTTAACTCCTACGAGCAGTACTTC
many	TRBV29-1	NA	TRBJ1-2	CSVGSEYGYTF	TGCAGCGTTGGGTCTGAATATGGCTACACCTTC
NA	TRBV20-1	NA	TRBJ1-5	CSARDRNREYQPQHF	TGCAGTGCTAGAGATCGAAATCGCGAGTATCAGCCCCAGCATTTT
NA	TRBV7-9	TRBD1	TRBJ1-1	CASSLGDRDNTEAFF	TGTGCCAGCAGCTTAGGGGACAGGGATAACACTGAAGCTTTCTTT
few	TRBV7-9	TRBD2	TRBJ2-7	CASRGGSYEQYF	TGTGCCAGCAGGGGGGGGAGCTACGAGCAGTACTTC
many	TRBV5-6	NA	TRBJ1-1	CASSSRKNTEAFF	TGTGCCAGCAGCTCGCGGAAGAACACTGAAGCTTTCTTT
NA	TRBV12-3/TRBV12-4	NA	TRBJ1-1	CASSPRWGEAFF	TGTGCCAGCAGCCCGCGGTGGGGAGAAGCTTTCTTT
many	TRBV4-3	NA	TRBJ2-1	CASSQDPVGYNEQFF	TGCGCCAGCAGCCAAGATCCGGTTGGATACAATGAGCAGTTCTTC
many	TRBV12-3/TRBV12-4	NA	TRBJ1-5	CASSLVGSNQPQHF	TGTGCCAGCAGTTTAGTGGGGAGCAATCAGCCCCAGCATTTT
many	TRBV12-3/TRBV12-4	NA	TRBJ1-1	CASSSRRELEAFF	TGTGCCAGCAGTTCCCGCAGGGAGCTTGAAGCTTTCTTT
NA	TRBV19	NA	TRBJ2-5	CASSPRHPSGETQYF	TGTGCCAGTAGCCCTAGACATCCATCGGGGGAGACCCAGTACTTC
few	TRBV15	NA	TRBJ1-1	CATSRARRDGAEAFF	TGTGCCACCAGCAGAGCCAGACGGGACGGCGCTGAAGCTTTCTTT
NA	TRBV3-1	NA	TRBJ2-3	CASSQDQGFRTDTQYF	TGTGCCAGCAGCCAAGATCAGGGTTTTCGGACAGATACGCAGTATTTT
NA	TRBV12-3/TRBV12-4	NA	TRBJ1-5	CASSLRRIPQHF	TGTGCCAGCAGTTTACGTCGAATTCCCCAGCATTTT
NA	TRBV3-1	NA	TRBJ1-2	CASSQESRRSGYTF	TGTGCCAGCAGCCAAGAGTCCAGAAGGAGCGGCTACACCTTC
few	TRBV30	TRBD1	TRBJ1-2	CAWSAGTGYYGYTF	TGTGCCTGGAGTGCCGGGACAGGGTACTATGGCTACACCTTC
NA	TRBV20-1	NA	TRBJ1-1	CSATPLTNTEAFF	TGCAGTGCTACCCCGTTGACGAACACTGAAGCTTTCTTT
many	TRBV20-1	TRBD2	TRBJ2-2	CSARDLTGGNTGELFF	TGCAGTGCTAGAGATCTAACGGGAGGTAACACCGGGGAGCTGTTTTTT
once	TRBV5-1	TRBD1	TRBJ1-6	CASSAYSGGNNSPLHF	TGCGCCAGCAGCGCCTACTCAGGGGGAAATAATTCACCCCTCCACTTT
few	TRBV6-5	NA	TRBJ1-5	CASSYSEASNQPQHF	TGTGCCAGCAGTTACTCTGAAGCCAGCAATCAGCCCCAGCATTTT
NA	TRBV5-1	TRBD1	TRBJ2-1	CASSLGQGNANEQFF	TGCGCCAGCAGCTTGGGACAGGGGAACGCCAATGAGCAGTTCTTC
NA	TRBV5-1	TRBD2	TRBJ2-2	CASSLESSGRRTGELFF	TGCGCCAGCAGCTTGGAATCTAGCGGGAGACGGACCGGGGAGCTGTTTTTT
NA	TRBV7-9	NA	TRBJ2-2	CASSPALGGYTGELFF	TGTGCCAGCAGCCCGGCCCTGGGGGGATACACCGGGGAGCTGTTTTTT
NA	TRBV6-4	TRBD2	TRBJ2-3	CASSQGLAVTDTQYF	TGTGCCAGCAGCCAGGGACTAGCGGTCACAGATACGCAGTATTTT
few	TRBV7-9	NA	TRBJ1-4	CASSLAPGTTEKLFF	TGTGCCAGCAGCTTAGCCCCGGGGACAACTGAAAAACTGTTTTTT
few	TRBV7-9	NA	TRBJ1-2	CASSRTSNYGYTF	TGTGCCAGCAGCCGGACAAGTAACTATGGCTACACCTTC
NA	TRBV2	TRBD2	TRBJ2-2	CASSGLAVTGELFF	TGTGCCAGCAGTGGACTAGCGGTCACCGGGGAGCTGTTTTTT
few	TRBV2	TRBD2	TRBJ2-1	CATRGASGGPYNEQFF	TGTGCCACCCGGGGGGCTAGCGGGGGACCCTACAATGAGCAGTTCTTC
NA	TRBV19	TRBD1	TRBJ2-7	CASSSSGQGPEQYF	TGTGCCAGTAGTTCCTCGGGACAGGGTCCCGAGCAGTACTTC
NA	TRBV7-2	TRBD1	TRBJ1-2	CASSSDRGMHGYTF	TGTGCCAGCAGCTCCGACAGGGGGATGCATGGCTACACCTTC
NA	TRBV4-1	TRBD1	TRBJ2-7	CASRGTGGFEERYEQYF	TGCGCCAGCAGAGGGACAGGGGGCTTTGAGGAAAGGTACGAGCAGTACTTC